This T cell receptor (beta chain) is from a study of T cells in localized non-small cell lung cancer (dated by TCRdb to the early 2020s). Background on the whole study: The study examined T cell repertoires in hundreds of patients with early-stage NSCLC and compared tumors with uninvolved tumor-adjacent lungs. The cohort comprised roughly 240 treatment-naïve NSCLC patients with resected, localized lung tumors. A mean age of approximately 66 years was recorded for the NSCLC patients, of whom under 150 were male and over 100 were female. The full study reports these points: A median of 57 of the top 100 tumor clones turned up in the paired uninvolved adjacent lung, and about 28 of those clones also ranked among the top 100 of that same adjacent lung. Because the study design was exploratory, TCR variables were selected using unadjusted p-values without false-discovery rate correction. Higher blood T cell density associated with longer overall survival, while higher adjacent-lung clonality associated with shorter survival. Multi-region tumor sequencing was not performed, so intratumor heterogeneity could not be excluded. Uninvolved tumor-adjacent lung showed the highest T cell clonality, higher than tumor, which suggests more focused antigenic responses in the uninvolved tumor-adjacent lung.

As to this clone: The specificity of this receptor is unknown. The record has no base qualities; no much larger clone is one base away.

At diagnosis, peripheral blood, uninvolved tumor-adjacent lung and tumor were collected and stored as a combination of fresh-frozen and FFPE material. For CDR1 and CDR2, the germline V gene lists MNHGY and SAAAGT. The CDR3, cysteine through phenylalanine, is 15 amino acids long. Only CDR3 DNA is held: 45 bases, read in frame from base 1. V ends up 5 bases short and J 4 bases short, with an unmatched junction base count of 5. TCR beta CDR3 regions were sequenced from DNA using the immunoSEQ Assay. The published analysis was carried out like this. T cell density was computed as TCR beta template counts normalized to usable DNA estimated by amplifying housekeeping genes. Richness was estimated with the preseqR package, extrapolating to 400,000 templates for PBMC samples and 120,000 templates for tissue samples. Clonality was calculated as one minus Pielou's evenness. Differential abundance testing on productive amino-acid clonotypes, with a minimum total count of 5 and an alpha of 0.1, was used to identify tissue-enriched TCRs. The Jaccard Index and the Morisita Overlap Index were used to quantify repertoire overlap between compartments. GLIPH grouped TCR beta CDR3s together with public tetramer-defined viral CDR3s, and a viral motif had to include at least three viral sequences and also show V-gene enrichment. TCRdb's version of the immuneACCESS table is confined to in-frame rearrangements and falls short of the full clone set. An unresolved V gene accounts for under half of the shortfall where checked; the remainder is of unknown origin. V, J and clone size derive from that table, while D and trimming were established from the DNA sequence. This sample comprises approximately 5,100 clones, approximately 40% of them detected only once. The ten largest clones represent more than 8% of the sample.

The chain couples TRBV6-8 to TRBJ2-2; 9 bases in the junction line up with TRBD2. Sequencing was performed on lung tumor tissue, taken before any cancer treatment. This receptor was taken from a male donor aged 60 or over with stage I squamous cell lung carcinoma. CDR3 region: CASSPYSGGTGELFF. The DNA sequence reads TGTGCCAGCAGTCCCTATAGCGGGGGCACCGGGGAGCTGTTTTTT.